This TCR beta chain derives from a study of beta chain features in type 1 diabetes. Since all of the isolated RNA was reverse transcribed, expressed TCRB transcripts were what got sequenced. TCRdb keeps only in-frame clones here, not all; method: immunoSEQ multiplex PCR. Of some 150,000 clones listed, 48% are singletons. The CDR3 totals 18 residues. The V gene's germline CDR1 is SGHRS and CDR2 YFSETQ. Trimming pared 0 bases from V and 2 bases from J, leaving 21 bases between. The TCR was taken from a man aged 18-30 years in good health. The V gene is TRBV5-1, the J gene TRBJ2-7; TRBD1 might be the D (5 bases). Sequencing used Tregs from blood. The CDR3 DNA reads as TGCGCCAGCAGCTTGGCGATCTCCATCGACAGCGAGCCCTACGAGCAGTACTTC. Translation: CASSLAISIDSEPYEQYF.